The source of this T cell receptor beta chain is a study of blood T cell repertoires in COVID-19. Study in general: Acute and convalescent COVID-19 samples came from the United States, Italy and Spain. Nucleic acid was either cDNA or gDNA, and it came from T cells, B-cell-depleted T cells, or PBMCs.

Clones were read by immunoSEQ multiplex PCR, and TCRdb kept only the in-frame ones, dropping some. The sample has under 35,000 clones, about 87% seen once; the top ten hold around 14%. This receptor was obtained from a man in his sixties with active COVID-19. Sequencing was carried out using peripheral blood.

CDR3 sequence: CASSQQGWQAFF. CDR3 sequence (DNA): TGTGCCAGCAGCCAGCAGGGGTGGCAGGCTTTCTTT. The chain joins TRBV3-1 (or the pseudogene TRBV3-2) to TRBJ1-1; the D gene is possibly TRBD1 (6 bases). CDR3 length: 12 residues. CDR1 is LGHDT, CDR2 YNNKEL, per germline (reference sequence). Trimming removed 3 bases from V and 11 bases from J, with 13 bases in between.